The rows below give T cell receptor beta chains drawn from one sample of a study of chemoradiotherapy in HPV16-positive cancers. Only in-frame clones appear in the TCRdb table, and some are missing; sequencing was by immunoSEQ multiplex PCR. The sample includes about 2,000 clones, around 86% of them seen just once. Sequencing was performed on tumor tissue, taken from a patient who underwent chemoradiotherapy. These TCRs come from a human donor with HPV-associated anogenital cancer. The CDR3 runs from the conserved cysteine through the conserved F or W. The D gene is left open where the match is weak. Some rows have no size entry. The others give once, few or many, or a class for an expanded clone.

J gene,clone size,V gene,D gene,CDR3 DNA,CDR3 protein
TRBJ1-5,NA,TRBV27,TRBD1,TGTGCCAGCAGCCTTACAGGGGGCAATCAGCCCCAGCATTTT,CASSLTGGNQPQHF
TRBJ2-2,NA,TRBV7-9,NA,TGTGCCAGCAGACCTGACAGCTCCGCGAACACCGGGGAGCTGTTTTTT,CASRPDSSANTGELFF
TRBJ2-5,NA,TRBV30,TRBD2,TGTGCCTGGATCGGGCTAGCGGGGGGGCCTAGCGGGGAGACCCAGTACTTC,CAWIGLAGGPSGETQYF
TRBJ2-7,few,TRBV29-1,NA,TGCAGCGTTGAAGCTGCCGGGGCAGGGTCCTACGAGCAGTACTTC,CSVEAAGAGSYEQYF
TRBJ1-2,NA,TRBV7-8,NA,TGTGCCAGCAGTCTGGCGGCGGCGGGCCAAAACTATGGCTACACCTTC,CASSLAAAGQNYGYTF
TRBJ2-7,NA,TRBV11-2,NA,TGTGCCAGCAGCCCGAGAGACGGGTGGCCCTACGAGCAGTACTTC,CASSPRDGWPYEQYF
TRBJ1-1,NA,TRBV27,TRBD1,TGTGCCACCCGGACAGGCTGGGCTGAAGCTTTCTTT,CATRTGWAEAFF
TRBJ1-2,NA,TRBV5-1,TRBD1,TGCGCCAGCAGCTTGCGGGAGGGGGCAGGTGGCTACACCTTC,CASSLREGAGGYTF
TRBJ1-2,NA,TRBV19,TRBD1,TGTGCCAGTAGTATTTTTCGGGACAGGACAAATGGCTACACCTTC,CASSIFRDRTNGYTF
TRBJ2-5,NA,TRBV19,NA,TGTGCCAGTAGTATTCGCCAGCTCCAAGAGACCCAGTACTTC,CASSIRQLQETQYF
TRBJ2-3,NA,TRBV28,NA,TGTGCCAGCAGTCCCTCTTACGTTGGCACAGATACGCAGTATTTT,CASSPSYVGTDTQYF
TRBJ2-7,NA,TRBV4-1,NA,TGCGCCAGCAGCCAAGATTTAGTTTCCTACGAGCAGTACTTC,CASSQDLVSYEQYF
TRBJ1-5,few,TRBV9,NA,TGTGCCAGCAGCCCGGACAGCCAACAGCCCCAGCATTTT,CASSPDSQQPQHF
TRBJ1-3,NA,TRBV5-5,NA,TGTGCCAGCAGCTTGGGAAATTCGGATGGAAACACCATATATTTT,CASSLGNSDGNTIYF
TRBJ1-1,NA,TRBV7-4,TRBD1,TGTGCCAGCCCTCGGACAGGGCTACGGTACACTGAAGCTTTCTTT,CASPRTGLRYTEAFF
TRBJ1-6,NA,TRBV7-9,NA,TGTGCCAGCAGCCGGGGGTCGAGCTCCTATAATTCACCCCTCCACTTT,CASSRGSSSYNSPLHF
TRBJ1-5,NA,TRBV4-1,NA,TGCGCCAGCAGCCAAGAGTCCTCCGGTAGCAATCAGCCCCAGCATTTT,CASSQESSGSNQPQHF
TRBJ1-4,NA,TRBV5-1,NA,TGCGCCAGCAGCCTTCGGGAGGATCGGGAAAAACTGTTTTTT,CASSLREDREKLFF
TRBJ1-2,once,TRBV2,NA,TGTGCCAGCCGGCGACCGACAGGTTCGGGTGGCTACACCTTC,CASRRPTGSGGYTF
TRBJ1-5,NA,TRBV27,TRBD1,TGTGCCAGCAGTTCTCGCCAGGGGGGCAATCAGCCCCAGCATTTT,CASSSRQGGNQPQHF
TRBJ1-4,NA,TRBV5-6,NA,TGTGCCAGCAGCTTGGCCGCTAGGGGAGGAGATGAAAAACTGTTTTTT,CASSLAARGGDEKLFF
TRBJ1-1,NA,TRBV28,TRBD1,TGTGCCAGCAGAACGACAGGGGGCAGGGGAGCTTTCTTT,CASRTTGGRGAFF
TRBJ2-5,NA,TRBV11-2,NA,TGTGCCAGCAGCTTAACTGGGGGCCCAGAGACCCAGTACTTC,CASSLTGGPETQYF